This T cell receptor beta chain was identified in a study of blood T cell repertoires in COVID-19 (TCRdb year 2020). With regard to the full study: Samples from collaborators originated in the United States, Italy and Spain and spanned both the acute and convalescent phases of COVID-19. The repertoires were released in a freely available public database intended as a resource for research on the immune response to SARS-CoV-2. A de-identified subject ID, COVID-19 status, age in years and sex were almost always included in the sample metadata. The material from the prospective study consisted of cDNA or gDNA derived from T cells, B-cell-depleted T cells, or PBMCs. The samples were drawn from the first 160 participants of the ongoing ImmuneRACE study and from under 1,500 subjects provided by 6 global collaborators. Subjects who had been exposed to COVID-19, were actively infected with it, or had recovered from it provided the deeply sampled blood TCRbeta repertoires that made up the dataset. Where available, HLA class I and class II types were obtained from metadata supplied by the sample provider rather than from assay-based typing. Broad study findings and their caveats: Clinical and demographic metadata were provided uncurated, with the amount varying by source and participant.

The immunoSEQ Assay, a bias-controlled multiplex PCR, was used to amplify TCRbeta CDR3 regions from genomic DNA. The study's processing was this. The number of nucleated cells in each sample was estimated by amplification of reference gene primers within the assay. To quantify the absolute abundance of each unique TCRbeta CDR3 rearrangement, sequence reads were collapsed and filtered. For each sample, productive Simpson clonality was calculated as the square root of Simpson's diversity index over productive rearrangements. Not all clones reach the TCRdb copy of this immuneACCESS table, which keeps in-frame sequences only. Checked studies attribute under half of the gap to unresolved V genes and leave the rest unexplained. That table gives V, J and clone size, and the DNA gave D and trimming. The sample includes about 430,000 clones, with around nine tenths observed a single time. Of the sample, 1.4% to 1.5% falls within the top ten clones.

This clone was seen just once. Its antigen is unknown. No base quality values were provided; no much bigger clone lies one nucleotide off. From a lookup of the germline V gene, CDR1 and CDR2 are MDHEN and SYDVKM. The CDR3, from cysteine to phenylalanine, totals 15 residues. Just the 45-base CDR3 DNA is kept, in frame starting at base 1. Unmatched junction bases come to 12, with V trimmed by 5 bases and J by 7 bases. Participants in the prospective study were enrolled through a virtual design, were aged about 18 to 89 years, and lived in some 24 United States geographic areas. To assign participants to cohorts, the prospective study relied on clinical history that participants themselves reported in a screening survey and a study questionnaire. Exposed participants had been in contact with someone with a PCR-confirmed or clinician-diagnosed COVID-19 case within 2 weeks of study entry. In the prospective study, whole blood, serum and a nasopharyngeal or oropharyngeal swab were collected from each participant by mobile phlebotomists. Over an approximately 2-month period, participants in the prospective study had the option of providing additional blood draws and questionnaires. Before DNA extraction, blood samples from the prospective study were shipped at room temperature or frozen.

This receptor was identified in a woman aged 18 to 35 who had been exposed to COVID-19. Recombination linked TRBV28 to TRBJ2-7; 9 of the junction bases match TRBD2. Input material: PBMCs or T cells enriched from blood (not recorded which). The DNA sequence follows: TGTGCCAGCAGTACCCTTAGCGGGGGTAGAAGAGAGCAGTACTTC. It codes for CASSTLSGGRREQYF. The CDR3, completed at both ends by the reference TRBV28 and TRBJ2-7 genes, gives the full variable domain DVKVTQSSRYLVKRTGEKVFLECVQDMDHENMFWYRQDPGLGLRLIYFSYDVKMKEKGDIPEGYSVSREKKERFSLILESASTNQTSMYLCASSTLSGGRREQYFGPGTRLTVT.